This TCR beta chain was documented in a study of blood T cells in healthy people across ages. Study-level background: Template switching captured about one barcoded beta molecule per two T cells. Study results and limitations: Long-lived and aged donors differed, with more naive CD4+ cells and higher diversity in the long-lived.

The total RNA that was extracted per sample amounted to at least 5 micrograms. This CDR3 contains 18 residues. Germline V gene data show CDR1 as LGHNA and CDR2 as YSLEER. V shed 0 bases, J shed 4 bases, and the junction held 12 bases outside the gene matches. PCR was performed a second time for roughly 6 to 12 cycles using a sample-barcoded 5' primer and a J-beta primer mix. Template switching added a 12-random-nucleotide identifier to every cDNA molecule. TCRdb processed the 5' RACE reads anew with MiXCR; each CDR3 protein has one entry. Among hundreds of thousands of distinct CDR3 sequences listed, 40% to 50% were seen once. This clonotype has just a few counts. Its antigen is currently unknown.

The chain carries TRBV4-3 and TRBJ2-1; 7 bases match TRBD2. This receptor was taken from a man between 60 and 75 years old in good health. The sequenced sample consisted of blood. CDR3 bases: TGCGCCAGCAGCCAAGATTTGTGGAAGCGGGATGAGTACAATGAGCAGTTCTTC. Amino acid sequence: CASSQDLWKRDEYNEQFF.